This record concerns one T cell receptor beta chain sequence. In germline, CDR1 is SGHTA, CDR2 FQGNSA. The ends lost 2 bases at V and 6 bases at J; junction bases unmatched: 4. The CDR3 contains 15 residues. As originally analysed: Reference gene primer amplification gave nucleated cell count estimates. Measured with immunoSEQ multiplex PCR; TCRdb has only the in-frame clones, and not every one. Clone size and V and J calls were adopted from that table, with D and trimming inferred from the DNA. The sample lists some 120,000 clones, approximately 82% occurring once. The sample belongs to a study of blood T cell repertoires in COVID-19. On the study more broadly: Acute-phase and convalescent COVID-19 samples originated in the United States, Italy and Spain. T cells, B-cell-depleted T cells, or PBMCs provided the cDNA or gDNA that served as material.

The chain carries TRBV7-2 and TRBJ2-7; 13 nucleotides agree with TRBD2. The sequence was collected from a man older than 75 with active or convalescent COVID-19. Sequencing was done on a sample of peripheral blood. The CDR3 coding sequence is TGTGCCAGCAGCTTAACTAGCGGGGGGGATTTCGAGCAGTACTTC. Translated: CASSLTSGGDFEQYF.